The rows below give T cell receptor beta chains drawn from one sample of a study of blood T cell repertoires in COVID-19. The method was immunoSEQ multiplex PCR; TCRdb's version includes in-frame clones alone and lacks a portion of them. The profile shows more than 150,000 clones, nearly 80% of them singletons. Sequenced sample: peripheral blood. These TCRs come from an elderly woman with acute or convalescent COVID-19. CDR3s include the opening cysteine and the closing phenylalanine or tryptophan. A D gene is named only where the DNA matches it firmly.

CDR3 protein,J gene,D gene,V gene
CASSSASGITDTQYF,TRBJ2-3,TRBD2,TRBV5-8
CASSLQGEGNQPQHF,TRBJ1-5,TRBD1,TRBV19
CAISGSVGEVFF,TRBJ2-1,NA,TRBV10-3
CASRSPGVDTQYF,TRBJ2-3,NA,TRBV28
CASSVSGFGEPQHF,TRBJ1-5,NA,TRBV19
CASSSTGIGNQPQHF,TRBJ1-5,NA,TRBV6-5
CAWKREFTEAFF,TRBJ1-1,NA,TRBV30
CASSLDWASGRDQETQYF,TRBJ2-5,TRBD2,TRBV11-2
CASSGVYSGNTIYF,TRBJ1-3,NA,TRBV6-5
CASSLRGVLTTPYEQYF,TRBJ2-7,NA,TRBV2
CASSPPAQGGEKLFF,TRBJ1-4,NA,TRBV18
CASKESSGRYEQYF,TRBJ2-7,TRBD2,TRBV19
CASKTGAGGRQPQHF,TRBJ1-5,TRBD1,TRBV28
CASSLGGGSTYNEQFF,TRBJ2-1,NA,TRBV7-2
CASSFGTGNEQYF,TRBJ2-7,TRBD1,TRBV5-1
CSASKVREGQPQHF,TRBJ1-5,NA,TRBV20-1
CALIDRGYGYTF,TRBJ1-2,TRBD1,TRBV30
CASSKTSGRNTYEQYF,TRBJ2-7,TRBD2,TRBV11-2
CASYWDRGRAFF,TRBJ1-1,TRBD1,TRBV19
CASSFDSQIYEQYF,TRBJ2-7,NA,TRBV5-5
CASSGGTSGRTYNEQFF,TRBJ2-1,TRBD2,TRBV2
CASSAQGDGYTF,TRBJ1-2,TRBD1,TRBV9
CASSQDTASGRYQETQYF,TRBJ2-5,TRBD2,TRBV4-2
CASSFISTGWGEKLFF,TRBJ1-4,TRBD1,TRBV6-6
CASSGGTKNEKLFF,TRBJ1-4,NA,TRBV3-1/TRBV3-2
CASSSGLVGTSYEQYF,TRBJ2-7,TRBD2,TRBV5-1
CASSSLAGGETQYF,TRBJ2-5,TRBD2,TRBV7-9
CASSSSGGSPGSPLHF,TRBJ1-6,TRBD1,TRBV6-5
CASSTLQGAHTEAFF,TRBJ1-1,TRBD1,TRBV5-1
CASSLRQGDQPQHF,TRBJ1-5,TRBD1,TRBV5-1
CASSLHPSLGSAGGEQFF,TRBJ2-1,TRBD1,TRBV27
CASSLEQNYNEQFF,TRBJ2-1,NA,TRBV7-9
CASSFNVAGYNEQFF,TRBJ2-1,TRBD2,TRBV5-1
CATSAGELTGELFF,TRBJ2-2,NA,TRBV24-1
CASRTSGGHRAQFF,TRBJ2-1,TRBD2,TRBV27
CASTGGSLEDTQYF,TRBJ2-3,TRBD2,TRBV5-1
CASSLLRGAHLEQFF,TRBJ2-1,TRBD2,TRBV27
CASTSGLEGDTQYF,TRBJ2-3,TRBD2,TRBV27
CASSDRQGNKQFF,TRBJ2-1,TRBD1,TRBV4-1
CASSGLAGGGYEQYF,TRBJ2-7,TRBD2,TRBV6-6
CASSGGRGQPQHF,TRBJ1-5,NA,TRBV2
CASCGGHQPQHF,TRBJ1-5,NA,TRBV28
CSVEETAVGTEAFF,TRBJ1-1,NA,TRBV29-1
CASSPLRGRFYEQYF,TRBJ2-7,TRBD1,TRBV28
CASSLGFGRPSPQHF,TRBJ1-5,NA,TRBV28
CASSLHGTSGNYEQYF,TRBJ2-7,TRBD2,TRBV27
CASTGPSGAYEQYF,TRBJ2-7,TRBD2,TRBV25-1
CASSQSPSGDSYEQYF,TRBJ2-7,TRBD2,TRBV3-1/TRBV3-2
CASSYEGNTEAFF,TRBJ1-1,NA,TRBV6-6
CSVEEGSGANVLTF,TRBJ2-6,NA,TRBV29-1
CASSSFPGQGETQYF,TRBJ2-5,TRBD1,TRBV5-1
CASSLPKGHINGYTF,TRBJ1-2,NA,TRBV28
CASSPGGNTGELFF,TRBJ2-2,NA,TRBV5-1
CASRLRPSGSYEQYF,TRBJ2-7,TRBD2,TRBV6-5
CASSLGPSGETQYF,TRBJ2-5,TRBD2,TRBV5-1